The 27 T cell receptor beta chains given below trace back to one sample, sequenced in a study of vaccination and CD4 T cells after COVID-19. Their cognate antigens are unknown. Treatment denoted: roughly 11-day PBMC culture with coronavirus spike peptide pools or control peptides (ViraFEST assay). Sequenced with the Oncomine TCR Beta short-read assay was DNA taken from cultured CD4+ T cells. TCRdb independently ran MiXCR on the PCR reads; one entry per CDR3 protein. This table has approximately 8,700 distinct CDR3 sequences, approximately 27% appearing once. The sample consisted of CD4+ T cells from blood, cultured in vitro, taken after SARS-CoV-2 vaccination. All receptors derive from a human donor who had recovered from COVID-19.

The rearrangement joins TRBV9 to TRBJ2-3; 12 nucleotides match TRBD2. V was pared by 0 bases and J by 8 bases, with 10 bases of the junction left unmatched. The CDR3 is 17 residues long. Per the germline V gene, CDR1 is SGDLS and CDR2 is YYNGEE. CDR3 region: CASSVAPLLAGGATQYF. DNA of the CDR3: TGTGCCAGCAGCGTAGCTCCCTTGCTAGCGGGAGGGGCTACGCAGTATTTT.

This clonotype was observed a few times. The chain is built from TRBV19 and TRBJ2-7; D remains ambiguous. This CDR3 contains 14 residues. Trimming removed 1 base from V and 0 bases from J, with 7 bases in between. Germline CDR1 is LNHDA and CDR2 is SQIVND (reference sequence). This CDR3 is CASSIAGISYEQYF. The CDR3 nucleotides are TGTGCCAGTAGTATAGCCGGAATCTCCTACGAGCAGTACTTC.

This clonotype was picked up a small number of times. The chain joins TRBV6-1 to TRBJ1-1, with a possible D match to TRBD1 (6 bases). The CDR3 runs to 13 residues. Germline CDR1 is MNHNS and CDR2 is SASEGT. V was shortened by 7 bases and J by 10 bases, with 19 bases between the two germline ends. The CDR3 DNA reads as TGTGCCAGCACCTATCAAGGGGCAGGGGTAGCTTTCTTT. Translating it yields CASTYQGAGVAFF.

This clonotype turned up a few times. CDR3 sequence (DNA): TGTGCCAGCATCCGCACAGGGGGACGGAGCGCTGAAGCTTTCTTT. It yields the protein CASIRTGGRSAEAFF. The chain is built from TRBV6-1 and TRBJ1-1, with 8 bases lining up with TRBD1. Germline V gene data show CDR1 as MNHNS and CDR2 as SASEGT. This CDR3 spans 15 amino acids. V shed 7 bases, J shed 6 bases, and the junction held 13 bases outside the gene matches.

This rearrangement joins TRBV19 to TRBJ2-1; a weak D match, TRBD1 (6 bases). The CDR3 contains 15 residues. CDR1 LNHDA and CDR2 SQIVND come from the germline V gene (reference sequence). The V gene lost 6 bases and the J gene lost 1 base, with 13 bases spanning the gap. CDR3 sequence: CASSPGEPSYNEQFF. The CDR3 region has the DNA TGTGCCAGTAGCCCAGGGGAGCCATCCTACAATGAGCAGTTCTTC.

The chain combines TRBV7-3 with TRBJ2-5, with TRBD2 matching over 8 bases. This CDR3 is 15 amino acids long. CDR1 is SGHTA and CDR2 is FQGTGA in the germline V gene. Losses at the gene ends were 3 bases for V and 4 bases for J; bases not matched to a gene: 7. CDR3 sequence (DNA): TGTGCCAGCAGCTTCAAGGGACTAGACGGAGAGACCCAGTACTTC. Translation: CASSFKGLDGETQYF.

Notes on this clonotype: Germline is not matched at one junction end, which may reflect a read error. This chain uses TRBV4-1 with TRBJ2-7; D assignment may be TRBD1 or TRBD2 (5 bases each). Germline CDR1 and CDR2: MGHRA and YSYEKL. This CDR3 has 17 residues. The CDR3, as DNA: TGCGCCAGGAGCCAAGAGGGCTTCAGGGCGGCCGGGCGGGAGCAGTACTTC. Translated, it gives CARSQEGFRAAGREQYF.

V usage is TRBV30 and J usage is TRBJ2-5; possibly TRBD1 for D (6 bases). Trimming stripped 2 bases from V and 4 bases from J, with 11 bases between. Germline CDR1 GTSNPN, CDR2 SVGIG (reference sequence). This CDR3 is built from 13 residues. CDR3 in DNA: TGTGCCTGGAGTCGAGTAGGGGGAGAGACCCAGTACTTC. Its translation: CAWSRVGGETQYF.

This clonotype showed up just a few times. V usage is TRBV11-3 and J usage is TRBJ2-1, with a tentative D call TRBD2 (6 bases). The CDR3 has 16 residues. V was shortened by 0 bases and J by 8 bases, with 17 bases between the two germline ends. Germline V CDR1 and CDR2: SGHNT, YENEEA. This CDR3 is CASSLDGRDGFDEQFF. The DNA for the CDR3 is TGTGCCAGCAGCTTAGACGGGCGGGATGGTTTCGATGAGCAGTTCTTC.

The J gene is TRBJ2-7, the V gene TRBV28; 9 bases are a match to TRBD2. Trimming took 0 bases from V and 0 from J; bases not matched to a gene: 3. The V gene's germline CDR1 is MDHEN and CDR2 SYDVKM. CDR3 length: 16 amino acids. CDR3 sequence: CASSLWASGDSYEQYF. CDR3 coding DNA: TGTGCCAGCAGTTTATGGGCTAGCGGGGACTCCTACGAGCAGTACTTC.

This clonotype was detected a few times. V gene TRBV6-2 or TRBV6-3 combines with J gene TRBJ2-3; D may be TRBD2 (5 bases). The CDR3 spans 16 residues. From germline, CDR1 is MNHEY and CDR2 SVGEGT. The V end was cut by 4 bases, the J end by 2 bases, with 16 bases between. In DNA, the CDR3 is TGTGCCAGCAGTTCCTTTGGAGCGGTAATCACAGATACGCAGTATTTT. Encoded protein: CASSSFGAVITDTQYF.

A few counts support this clonotype. The DNA is omitted, as the CDR3 cannot be located on it reliably, and the CDR3 follows TCRdb's listing. This rearrangement joins TRBV6-2 or TRBV6-3 to TRBJ2-7; TRBD1, the D gene given by the table, was not confirmed from the DNA. Germline V gene data show CDR1 as MNHEY and CDR2 as SVGEGT. Inclusive of both ends, the CDR3 amounts to 17 amino acids. The CDR3 here is CASSSSRPGPSLYEQYF.

This clonotype was observed a few times. The CDR3 DNA is TGTGCCAGCAGTGACGGGGCGGGAGGGCCTGGTGAGCAGTTCTTC. Translation: CASSDGAGGPGEQFF. The chain links TRBV6-4 to TRBJ2-1; 9 bases align to TRBD2. The germline CDR1 and CDR2 sequences are MRHNA and SNTAGT. V lost 2 bases to trimming and J lost 9 bases; unmatched junction nucleotides: 8. The CDR3 consists of 15 residues.

V gene TRBV10-3 combines with J gene TRBJ2-5; D is unresolved. Trimming left V 6 bases short and J 2 bases short, with 7 bases between. The CDR3 length is 12 residues. Germline V lookup: CDR1 ENHRY, CDR2 SYGVKD. Written as DNA, the CDR3 is TGTGCCATCAGCAGAGAACAAGAGACCCAGTACTTC. It is translated as CAISREQETQYF.

This rearrangement joins TRBV5-1 to TRBJ1-2; 9 nucleotides agree with TRBD1. This CDR3 spans 14 amino acids. Per the germline V gene, CDR1 is SGHRS and CDR2 is YFSETQ. V shed 0 bases and J 5 bases; nucleotides not matched to a gene: 2. The CDR3 region is CASSLVGQGYGYTF. The CDR3 DNA follows: TGCGCCAGCAGCTTGGTTGGACAGGGGTATGGCTACACCTTC.

This chain links TRBV11-2 with TRBJ2-7, with D hard to call. The V end was cut by 1 base, the J end by 2 bases, with 9 bases between. The CDR3 is 14 residues long. From germline, CDR1 is SGHAT and CDR2 FQNNGV. In nucleotides, the CDR3 is TGTGCCAGCAGCTTAGTTAGCTCAACCTACGAGCAGTACTTC. It codes for CASSLVSSTYEQYF.

By share, this clonotype ranks as medium-sized. The rearrangement joins TRBV7-2 to TRBJ1-2; TRBD1 is a possible D gene (6 bases). The CDR3 totals 15 residues. Germline CDR1 and CDR2: SGHTA and FQGNSA. Trimming stripped 5 bases from V and 8 bases from J, with 21 bases between. The DNA of the CDR3 is TGTGCCAGCAGCCCGGTAGGCGGGGGCGGAGGAGGCTACACCTTC. Translated: CASSPVGGGGGGYTF.

This clonotype has only a few counts. For the CDR3, the DNA is TGTGCCAGCAGTGAAGCTAGCGGGAGCTCAGATACGCAGTATTTT. Amino acid sequence: CASSEASGSSDTQYF. The chain employs TRBV6-4 and TRBJ2-3; TRBD2 matches at 10 bases. Germline V gene sequence: CDR1 MRHNA, CDR2 SNTAGT. V was clipped by 3 bases and J by 4 bases; unmatched bases: 4. CDR3 size: 15 residues.

The chain couples TRBV27 to TRBJ2-1; TRBD2 might be the D (6 bases). CDR1 is MNHEY, CDR2 SMNVEV, per germline (reference sequence). V was clipped by 3 bases and J by 1 base, with 16 bases between them. The CDR3 is made up of 17 amino acids. The CDR3 is CASSFVGGARSYNEQFF. CDR3 nucleotides: TGTGCCAGCAGTTTCGTGGGAGGTGCTAGGTCCTACAATGAGCAGTTCTTC.

Notes on this clonotype: At one end, the junction sequence differs from germline, possibly due to a read error. V usage is TRBV2 and J usage is TRBJ1-6; tentatively, D is TRBD1 (6 bases). This CDR3 contains 15 residues. The V gene's germline CDR1 is SNHLY and CDR2 FYNNEI. The CDR3 spells CASTERKGVNSPLHF. The DNA for the CDR3 is TGTGCCAGCACTGAACGTAAGGGGGTTAATTCACCCCTCCACTTT.

Only a few counts were recorded for this clonotype. This sequence joins TRBV24-1 and TRBJ2-3; a weak D match, TRBD1 (7 bases). Trimming stripped 6 bases from V and 4 bases from J, with 19 bases between. The CDR3 length is 16 residues. CDR1 is KGHDR, CDR2 SFDVKD, per germline. For the CDR3, the DNA is TGTGCCACCAGTAGGGGGCTAGCGTGGGACCCAGATACGCAGTATTTT. Protein sequence: CATSRGLAWDPDTQYF.

The chain carries TRBV6-2 or TRBV6-3 and TRBJ2-7; no clear D gene. Germline V gene data show CDR1 as MNHEY and CDR2 as SVGEGT. The CDR3 extends over 13 amino acids. The V end was cut by 2 bases, the J end by 3 bases, with 8 bases between. CDR3 coding DNA: TGTGCCAGCAGTTACACGCAAGTCTACGAGCAGTACTTC. Its protein is CASSYTQVYEQYF.

This chain joins TRBV6-4 and TRBJ2-7; TRBD1 or TRBD2 may be the D gene (5 bases each). V was shortened by 4 bases and J by 2 bases, with 18 bases between the two germline ends. The germline CDR1 and CDR2 sequences are MRHNA and SNTAGT. The CDR3 loop spans 16 amino acids. In DNA, the CDR3 is TGTGCCAGCAGTGGGCAAGACTTGAGGGGAACCTACGAGCAGTACTTC. Protein: CASSGQDLRGTYEQYF.

The CDR3 spells CAWKKASSTDTQYF. CDR3 nucleotides: TGTGCCTGGAAGAAGGCCTCGAGCACAGATACGCAGTATTTT. The gene calls are TRBV30 and TRBJ2-3; no definite D call. V was shortened by 4 bases and J by 0 bases, with 11 bases between the two germline ends. This CDR3 contains 14 residues. In germline, CDR1 is GTSNPN, CDR2 SVGIG (reference sequence).

In this sample, this clonotype turned up a few times. This chain joins TRBV28 and TRBJ1-3; D not resolved. V was clipped by 5 bases and J by 0 bases, with 8 bases between them. This CDR3 region has 14 residues. Germline CDR1 is MDHEN and CDR2 is SYDVKM. The CDR3 nucleotides read TGTGCCAGCAGTAGGACCGGCTCTGGAAACACCATATATTTT. It yields the protein CASSRTGSGNTIYF.

V is TRBV27 and J is TRBJ1-2; the D is unclear. There are 15 residues in the CDR3. Germline V gene sequence: CDR1 MNHEY, CDR2 SMNVEV (reference sequence). Trimming pared 6 bases from V and 3 bases from J, leaving 17 bases between. CDR3 sequence: CASSPRSGEYYGYTF. CDR3 sequence (DNA): TGTGCCAGCAGCCCCAGATCTGGTGAATACTATGGCTACACCTTC.

A few counts support this clonotype. The V and J genes are TRBV24-1 and TRBJ1-6, with D perhaps TRBD1 (5 bases). Between the trimmed V and J ends, which lost 7 bases and 7 bases, there was a span of 22 bases. This CDR3 contains 17 residues. Germline CDR1 KGHDR, CDR2 SFDVKD. The chain's CDR3 is CATREIQKGRINSPLHF. The DNA of the CDR3 is TGTGCCACCAGGGAGATACAAAAGGGACGGATCAATTCACCCCTCCACTTT.